The rows below give T cell receptor beta chains drawn from one sample of a study of Ad26.COV2.S vaccination and SARS-CoV-2 variants. Clones were read by immunoSEQ multiplex PCR, and TCRdb kept only the in-frame ones, dropping some. The sample yields around 300,000 clones, around 89% seen once. The material was peripheral blood, obtained in a trial of Ad26.COV2.S vaccine versus placebo. These receptors were collected from a person aged 18-65 years who received the Ad26.COV2.S COVID-19 vaccine or a placebo. CDR3s include the opening cysteine and the closing phenylalanine or tryptophan. The D gene is left open where the match is weak. Clone sizes are given selectively: once, few, many, or a class where the clone is expanded.

clone size	CDR3 length	V gene	J gene	D gene	CDR3 protein	CDR3 DNA
few	13	TRBV7-9	TRBJ1-4	.	CASSFQPNEKLFF	TGTGCCAGCAGTTTCCAACCCAATGAAAAACTGTTTTTT
.	15	TRBV21-1	TRBJ2-7	.	CASSKERDNPYEQYF	TGTGCCAGCAGCAAAGAGAGGGACAACCCCTACGAGCAGTACTTC
.	12	TRBV28	TRBJ1-5	.	CASSRASQPQHF	TGTGCCAGCAGTAGGGCAAGTCAGCCCCAGCATTTT
.	15	TRBV28	TRBJ2-2	.	CASSLPGDNAGELFF	TGTGCCAGCAGTTTGCCGGGAGATAACGCCGGGGAGCTGTTTTTT
.	16	TRBV5-1	TRBJ2-1	TRBD1	CASSLGTGGTYNEQFF	TGCGCCAGCAGCTTAGGGACAGGGGGAACCTACAATGAGCAGTTCTTC
.	15	TRBV5-4	TRBJ1-1	.	CASSFWGATGLGAFF	TGTGCCAGCAGCTTTTGGGGGGCTACAGGGTTGGGAGCTTTCTTT
.	14	TRBV28	TRBJ2-7	.	CASMGGTGTYEQYF	TGTGCCAGCATGGGGGGGACAGGCACCTACGAGCAGTACTTC
.	13	TRBV9	TRBJ2-7	.	CASSVATGWEQYF	TGTGCCAGCAGCGTCGCGACAGGTTGGGAGCAGTACTTC
.	17	TRBV2	TRBJ2-7	.	CASSRGTGLFGGYEQYF	TGTGCCAGCAGCCGCGGGACAGGACTCTTCGGGGGGTACGAGCAGTACTTC
.	15	TRBV7-6	TRBJ2-1	.	CASSLREGRNNEQFF	TGTGCCAGCAGCCTCAGGGAAGGTAGAAACAATGAGCAGTTCTTC
.	14	TRBV7-9	TRBJ1-2	.	CASSLGEGDYGYTF	TGTGCCAGCAGCTTAGGGGAGGGGGACTATGGCTACACCTTC